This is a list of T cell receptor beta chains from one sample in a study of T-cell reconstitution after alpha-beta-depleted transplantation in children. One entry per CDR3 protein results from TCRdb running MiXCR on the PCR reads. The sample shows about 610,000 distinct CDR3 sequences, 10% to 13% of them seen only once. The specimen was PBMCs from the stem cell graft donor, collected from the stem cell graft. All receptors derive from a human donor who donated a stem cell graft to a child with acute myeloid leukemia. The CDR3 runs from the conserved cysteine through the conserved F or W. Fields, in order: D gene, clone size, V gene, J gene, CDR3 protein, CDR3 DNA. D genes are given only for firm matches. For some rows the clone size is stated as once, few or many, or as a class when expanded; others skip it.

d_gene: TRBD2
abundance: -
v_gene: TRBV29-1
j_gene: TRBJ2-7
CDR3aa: CSVVGGRNTYEQYF
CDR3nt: TGCAGCGTTGTTGGCGGGAGAAATACCTACGAGCAGTACTTC

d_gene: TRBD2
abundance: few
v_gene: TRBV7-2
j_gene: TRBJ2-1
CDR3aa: CASSRREANEQFF
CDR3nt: TGTGCCAGCAGCCGGCGGGAGGCTAATGAGCAGTTCTTC

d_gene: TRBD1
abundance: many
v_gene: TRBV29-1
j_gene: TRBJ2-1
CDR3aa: CSLARDRGSYNEQFF
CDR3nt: TGCAGCCTGGCCCGGGACAGGGGTTCCTACAATGAGCAGTTCTTC

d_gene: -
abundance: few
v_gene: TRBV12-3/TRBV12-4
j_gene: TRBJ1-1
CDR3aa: CASSPIQEKAFF
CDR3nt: TGTGCCAGCAGTCCTATACAGGAAAAAGCTTTCTTT

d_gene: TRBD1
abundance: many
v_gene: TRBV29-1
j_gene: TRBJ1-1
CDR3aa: CSVGGTGGSTEAFF
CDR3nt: TGCAGCGTTGGAGGAACAGGGGGATCCACTGAAGCTTTCTTT

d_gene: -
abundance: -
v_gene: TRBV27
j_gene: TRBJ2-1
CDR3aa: CASITLGAYNEQFF
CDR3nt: TGTGCCAGCATTACTTTGGGGGCTTACAATGAGCAGTTCTTC

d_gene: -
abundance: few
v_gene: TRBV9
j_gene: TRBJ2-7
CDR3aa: CASSEGAGTPYEQYF
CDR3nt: TGTGCCAGCAGCGAGGGGGCCGGGACTCCCTACGAGCAGTACTTC

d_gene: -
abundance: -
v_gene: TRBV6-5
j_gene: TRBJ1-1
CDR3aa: CASSYSRVGTEAFF
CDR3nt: TGTGCCAGCAGTTACTCCAGGGTTGGCACTGAAGCTTTCTTT

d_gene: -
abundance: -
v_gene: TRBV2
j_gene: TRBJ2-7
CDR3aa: CASTERPNSYEQYF
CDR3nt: TGTGCCAGCACCGAGCGGCCTAACTCCTACGAGCAGTACTTC

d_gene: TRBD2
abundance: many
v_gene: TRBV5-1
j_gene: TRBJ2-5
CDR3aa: CASDWTSGQETQYF
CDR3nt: TGCGCCAGCGATTGGACTAGCGGCCAAGAGACCCAGTACTTC

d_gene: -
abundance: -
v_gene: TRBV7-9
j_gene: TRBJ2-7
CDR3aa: CASSLFAGPTYEQYF
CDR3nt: TGTGCCAGCAGCTTATTTGCGGGGCCAACCTACGAGCAGTACTTC

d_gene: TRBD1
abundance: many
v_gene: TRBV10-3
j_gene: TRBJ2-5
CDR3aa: CAISGTGEETQYF
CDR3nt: TGTGCCATCAGTGGGACAGGGGAAGAGACCCAGTACTTC

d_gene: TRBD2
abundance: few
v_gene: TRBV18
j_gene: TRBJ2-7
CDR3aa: CASSRPGLAGGTYEQYF
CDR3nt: TGTGCCAGCTCACGCCCGGGACTAGCGGGAGGGACTTACGAGCAGTACTTC

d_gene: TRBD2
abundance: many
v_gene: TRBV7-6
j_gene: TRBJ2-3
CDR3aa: CASSPGTSGVDTQYF
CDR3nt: TGTGCCAGCAGCCCCGGGACTAGCGGGGTCGATACGCAGTATTTT

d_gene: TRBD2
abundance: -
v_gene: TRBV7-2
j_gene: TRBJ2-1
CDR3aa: CASSLGGLAGGEQFF
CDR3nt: TGTGCCAGCAGCTTAGGTGGACTAGCGGGAGGTGAGCAGTTCTTC

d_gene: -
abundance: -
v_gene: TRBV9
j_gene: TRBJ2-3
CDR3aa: CASSVWGSTDTQYF
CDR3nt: TGTGCCAGCTCCGTGTGGGGTAGCACAGATACGCAGTATTTT

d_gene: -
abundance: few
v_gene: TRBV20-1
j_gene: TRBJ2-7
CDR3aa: CSARDSQGSHFYEQYF
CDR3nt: TGCAGTGCTAGAGATTCGCAGGGGTCCCATTTCTACGAGCAGTACTTC

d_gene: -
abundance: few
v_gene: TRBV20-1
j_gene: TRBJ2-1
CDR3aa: CSARSTGVAYNEQFF
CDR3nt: TGCAGTGCTAGATCGACAGGAGTTGCCTACAATGAGCAGTTCTTC

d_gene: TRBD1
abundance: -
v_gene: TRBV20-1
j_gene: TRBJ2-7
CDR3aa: CSAPFLGQGSYEQYF
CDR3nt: TGCAGTGCCCCATTCTTGGGACAGGGGTCCTACGAGCAGTACTTC

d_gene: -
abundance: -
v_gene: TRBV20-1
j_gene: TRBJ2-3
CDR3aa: CSARNSARGADTQYF
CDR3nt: TGCAGTGCTAGGAATAGCGCCCGTGGGGCGGATACGCAGTATTTT

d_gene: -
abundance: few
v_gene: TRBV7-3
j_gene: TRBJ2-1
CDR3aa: CASSAHPPEYNEQFF
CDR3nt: TGTGCCAGCAGCGCCCACCCGCCTGAGTATAATGAGCAGTTCTTC

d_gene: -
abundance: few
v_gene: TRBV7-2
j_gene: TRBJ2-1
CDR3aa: CASSLSMGRLHYNEQFF
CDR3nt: TGTGCCAGCAGCTTATCGATGGGGCGACTGCACTACAATGAGCAGTTCTTC

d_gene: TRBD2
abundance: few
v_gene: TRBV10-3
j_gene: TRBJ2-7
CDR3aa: CAIGTSVIDEQYF
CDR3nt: TGTGCCATCGGGACTAGCGTAATTGACGAGCAGTACTTC

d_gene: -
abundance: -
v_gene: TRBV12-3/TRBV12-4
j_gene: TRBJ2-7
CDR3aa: CASRQDRIAEQYF
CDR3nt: TGTGCCAGCAGGCAGGACCGAATTGCGGAGCAGTACTTC

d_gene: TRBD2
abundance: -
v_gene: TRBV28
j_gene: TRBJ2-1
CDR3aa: CASSATSGRSNEQFF
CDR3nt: TGTGCCAGCAGTGCGACTAGCGGGAGAAGTAATGAGCAGTTCTTC

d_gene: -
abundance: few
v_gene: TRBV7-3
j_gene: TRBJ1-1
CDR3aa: CASSQERYTEAFF
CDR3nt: TGTGCCAGCAGCCAAGAGCGTTACACTGAAGCTTTCTTT

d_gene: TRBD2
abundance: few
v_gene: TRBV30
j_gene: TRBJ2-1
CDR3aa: CACSSGRESYNEQFF
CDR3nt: TGTGCCTGCAGTAGCGGGAGGGAGTCCTACAATGAGCAGTTCTTC

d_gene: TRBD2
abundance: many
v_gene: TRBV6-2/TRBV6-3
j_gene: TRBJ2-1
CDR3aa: CASSWVLAGVVDEQFF
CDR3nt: TGTGCCAGCAGTTGGGTTTTGGCGGGAGTAGTGGATGAGCAGTTCTTC

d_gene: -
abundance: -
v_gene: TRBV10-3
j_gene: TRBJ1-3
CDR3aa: CAISAQGTSSGNTIYF
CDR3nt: TGTGCCATCAGCGCACAGGGAACCTCCTCTGGAAACACCATATATTTT

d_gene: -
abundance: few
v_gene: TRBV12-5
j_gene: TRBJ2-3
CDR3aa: CASGYGGRGPTDTQYF
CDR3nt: TGTGCTAGTGGTTACGGCGGCAGAGGGCCCACAGATACGCAGTATTTT

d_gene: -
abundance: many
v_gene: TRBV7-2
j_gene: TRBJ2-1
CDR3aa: CASSFPVRNEQFF
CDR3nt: TGTGCCAGCAGCTTTCCGGTCCGCAATGAGCAGTTCTTC

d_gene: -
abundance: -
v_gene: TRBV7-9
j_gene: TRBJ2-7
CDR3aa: CASSLAQPRAREQYF
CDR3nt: TGTGCCAGCAGCTTAGCGCAGCCCAGGGCGCGAGAGCAGTACTTC

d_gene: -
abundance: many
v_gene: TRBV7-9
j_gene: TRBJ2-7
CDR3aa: CASSLPGGAYEQYF
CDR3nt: TGTGCCAGCAGCTTACCCGGGGGTGCCTACGAGCAGTACTTC

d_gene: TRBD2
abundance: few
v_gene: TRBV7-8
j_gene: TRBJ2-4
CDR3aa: CASSLVRREAALAKNIQYF
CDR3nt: TGTGCCAGCAGCTTAGTCCGACGGGAGGCCGCCCTAGCCAAAAACATTCAGTACTTC

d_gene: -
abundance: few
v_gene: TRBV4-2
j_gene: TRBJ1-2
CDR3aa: CAMGPRDGYCYTF
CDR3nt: TGTGCCATGGGCCCCCGGGACGGCTATTGCTACACCTTC

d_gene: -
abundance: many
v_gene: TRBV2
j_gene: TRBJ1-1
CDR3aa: CASNGEGTNTEAFF
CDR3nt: TGTGCCAGCAACGGAGAAGGAACTAACACTGAAGCTTTCTTT

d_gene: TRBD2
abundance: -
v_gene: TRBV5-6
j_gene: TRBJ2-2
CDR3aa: CASNTWGLVDTGELFF
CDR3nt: TGTGCCAGCAACACTTGGGGACTAGTGGACACCGGGGAGCTGTTTTTT

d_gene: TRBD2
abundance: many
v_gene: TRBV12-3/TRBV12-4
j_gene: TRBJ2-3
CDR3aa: CASIPSGRGDSGMYF
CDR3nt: TGTGCCAGCATTCCTAGCGGGAGAGGGGACTCAGGGATGTATTTT

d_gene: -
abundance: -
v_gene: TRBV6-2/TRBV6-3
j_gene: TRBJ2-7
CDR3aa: CASNWAGSPPLYF
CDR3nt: TGTGCCAGCAACTGGGCAGGAAGCCCTCCTCTGTACTTC

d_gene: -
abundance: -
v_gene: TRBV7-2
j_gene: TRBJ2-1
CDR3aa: CASSLDGRGRWFF
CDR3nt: TGTGCCAGCAGCTTAGACGGGAGAGGACGGTGGTTCTTC

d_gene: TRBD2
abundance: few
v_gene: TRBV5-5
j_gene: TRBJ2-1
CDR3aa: CASSLISGSRDEQFF
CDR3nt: TGTGCCAGCAGCTTGATAAGCGGGAGCAGGGATGAGCAGTTCTTC

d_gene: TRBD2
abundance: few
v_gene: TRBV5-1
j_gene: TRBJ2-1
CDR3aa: CASSPGTSGSAFNSYNEQFF
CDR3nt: TGCGCCAGCAGCCCGGGGACTAGCGGGAGCGCATTCAACTCCTACAATGAGCAGTTCTTC

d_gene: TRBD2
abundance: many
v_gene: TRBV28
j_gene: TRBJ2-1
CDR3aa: CASSTPPGGGLAGAHEQFF
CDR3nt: TGTGCCAGCAGTACCCCTCCTGGTGGGGGACTAGCGGGAGCCCATGAGCAGTTCTTC

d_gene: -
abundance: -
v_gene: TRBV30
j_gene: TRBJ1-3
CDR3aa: CAWSVWSSGNTIYF
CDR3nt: TGTGCCTGGAGTGTTTGGTCCTCCGGAAACACCATATATTTT

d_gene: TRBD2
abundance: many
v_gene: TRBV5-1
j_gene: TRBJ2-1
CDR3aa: CATKTSGVYNEQFF
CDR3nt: TGCGCCACCAAGACTAGCGGGGTGTACAATGAGCAGTTCTTC

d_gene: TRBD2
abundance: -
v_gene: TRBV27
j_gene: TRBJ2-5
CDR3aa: CASSLTGTSGLAQYF
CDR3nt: TGTGCCAGCAGTCTAACCGGGACTAGCGGTTTGGCCCAGTACTTC

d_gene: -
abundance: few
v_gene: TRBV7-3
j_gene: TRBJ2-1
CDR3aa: CASSDDRTPYNEQFF
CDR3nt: TGTGCCAGCAGCGACGACAGGACCCCTTACAATGAGCAGTTCTTC

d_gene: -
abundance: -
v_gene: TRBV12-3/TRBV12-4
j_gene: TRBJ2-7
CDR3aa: CASSPGGNSLYEQYF
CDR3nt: TGTGCCAGCAGCCCCGGGGGAAACTCCCTCTACGAGCAGTACTTC

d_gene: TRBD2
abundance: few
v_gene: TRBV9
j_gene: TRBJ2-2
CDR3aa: CASSVVGSGSNTGELFF
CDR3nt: TGTGCCAGCAGCGTAGTGGGTAGCGGGAGTAACACCGGGGAGCTGTTTTTT

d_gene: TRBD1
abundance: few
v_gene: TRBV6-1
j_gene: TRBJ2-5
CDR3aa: CASSPVDRVQETQYF
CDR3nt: TGTGCCAGCAGTCCGGTGGACAGGGTGCAAGAGACCCAGTACTTC

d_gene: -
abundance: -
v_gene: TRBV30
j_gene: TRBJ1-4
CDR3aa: CAWSAAGNEKLFF
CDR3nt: TGTGCCTGGAGTGCCGCAGGAAATGAAAAACTGTTTTTT

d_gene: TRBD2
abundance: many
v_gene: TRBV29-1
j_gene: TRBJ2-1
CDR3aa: CSVEDLSGSYNEQFF
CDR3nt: TGCAGCGTTGAAGACCTTAGCGGGTCCTACAATGAGCAGTTCTTC

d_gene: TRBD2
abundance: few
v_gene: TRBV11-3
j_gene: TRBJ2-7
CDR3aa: CASSLGGLAGGVRYEQYF
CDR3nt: TGTGCCAGCAGCTTAGGTGGACTAGCGGGAGGGGTTCGCTACGAGCAGTACTTC

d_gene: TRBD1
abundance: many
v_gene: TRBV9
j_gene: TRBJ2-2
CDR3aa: CASSVGTGGIGELFF
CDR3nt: TGTGCCAGCAGCGTTGGGACAGGGGGCATCGGGGAGCTGTTTTTT

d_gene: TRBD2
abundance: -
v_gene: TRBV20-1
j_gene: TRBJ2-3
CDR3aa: CSAFSGGTTDTQYF
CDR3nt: TGCAGTGCTTTTAGCGGGGGAACCACAGATACGCAGTATTTT

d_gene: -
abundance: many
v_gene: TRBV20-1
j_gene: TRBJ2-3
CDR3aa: CSAREDPSTDTQYF
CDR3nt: TGCAGTGCTAGAGAGGACCCTAGCACAGATACGCAGTATTTT

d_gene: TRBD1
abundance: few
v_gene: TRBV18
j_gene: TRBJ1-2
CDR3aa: CASSLGQGPALGSFF
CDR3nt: TGTGCCAGCTCACTTGGACAGGGACCCGCTTTAGGGAGCTTCTTC